One TCR beta chain is described in this entry. The data derive from a study of blood T cell repertoires in COVID-19. Study as a whole: Sites in the United States, Italy and Spain provided acute and convalescent COVID-19 samples. PBMCs, B-cell-depleted T cells, or T cells provided the cDNA or gDNA that made up the material.

Methods used by the authors: Reference gene primer amplification gave nucleated cell count estimates. TCRdb's copy holds only in-frame clones and misses some; the assay was immunoSEQ multiplex PCR. V, J and clone size are those of that table, while D and trimming were read from the DNA. The table has about 120,000 clones, roughly 79% seen once; the top ten hold about 10%. Germline CDR1 reads SNHLY; CDR2 reads FYNNEI. The CDR3 runs 15 residues. V dropped 5 bases and J dropped 2; count of bases not matched to a gene: 4. This chain connects TRBV2 to TRBJ1-5; TRBD1 aligns across 9 bases. The sequence came from a human donor in a cohort sampled during active COVID-19. Input material: peripheral blood. This CDR3 is CASSPDRGGNQPQHF. In DNA, the CDR3 is TGTGCCAGCAGTCCCGACAGGGGGGGCAATCAGCCCCAGCATTTT. The complete variable domain, with remaining parts taken from reference TRBV2 and TRBJ1-5, reads EPEVTQTPSHQVTQMGQEVILRCVPISNHLYFYWYRQILGQKVEFLVSFYNNEISEKSEIFDDQFSVERPDGSNFTLKIRSTKLEDSAMYFCASSPDRGGNQPQHFGDGTRLSIL.